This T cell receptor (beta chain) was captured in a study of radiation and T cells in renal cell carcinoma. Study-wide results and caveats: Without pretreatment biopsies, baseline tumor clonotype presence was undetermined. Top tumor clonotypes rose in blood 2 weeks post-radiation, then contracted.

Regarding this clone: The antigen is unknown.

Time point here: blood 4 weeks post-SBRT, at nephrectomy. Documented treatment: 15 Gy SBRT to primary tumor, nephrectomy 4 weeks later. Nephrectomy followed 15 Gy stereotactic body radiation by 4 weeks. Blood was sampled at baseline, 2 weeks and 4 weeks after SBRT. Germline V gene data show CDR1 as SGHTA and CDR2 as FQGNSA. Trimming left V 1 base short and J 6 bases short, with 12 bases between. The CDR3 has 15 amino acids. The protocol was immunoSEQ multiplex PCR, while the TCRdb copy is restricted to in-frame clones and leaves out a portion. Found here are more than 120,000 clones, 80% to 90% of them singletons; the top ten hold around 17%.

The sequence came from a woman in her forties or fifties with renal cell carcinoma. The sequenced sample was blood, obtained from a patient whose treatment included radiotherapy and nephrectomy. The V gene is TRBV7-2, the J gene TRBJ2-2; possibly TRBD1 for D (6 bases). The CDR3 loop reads CASSLGFSGAGELFF. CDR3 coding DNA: TGTGCCAGCAGCTTAGGGTTTTCAGGGGCCGGGGAGCTGTTTTTT.